This T cell receptor (beta chain) was obtained from a study of blood T cell repertoires in COVID-19. Study-wide context: T cells, B-cell-depleted T cells, or PBMCs provided the cDNA or gDNA that served as material.

Method: immunoSEQ multiplex PCR; TCRdb's copy keeps in-frame clones and lacks some. In the table there are about 400,000 clones, around 90% of which are singletons. The sample taken for sequencing was PBMCs or T cells enriched from blood (not recorded which). The sequence derives from a woman aged 35 to 49 with acute COVID-19.

For the CDR3, the DNA is TGTGCCAGCAGTCCCCGGGAGGGGAGGTATGGCTACACCTTC. This codes for CASSPREGRYGYTF. V and J are TRBV27 and TRBJ1-2, with a weak D call TRBD1 (5 bases). Trimming left V 5 bases short and J 5 bases short, with 15 bases between. CDR3 length equals 14 residues. Germline V gene lookup returns CDR1 MNHEY and CDR2 SMNVEV (reference sequence).